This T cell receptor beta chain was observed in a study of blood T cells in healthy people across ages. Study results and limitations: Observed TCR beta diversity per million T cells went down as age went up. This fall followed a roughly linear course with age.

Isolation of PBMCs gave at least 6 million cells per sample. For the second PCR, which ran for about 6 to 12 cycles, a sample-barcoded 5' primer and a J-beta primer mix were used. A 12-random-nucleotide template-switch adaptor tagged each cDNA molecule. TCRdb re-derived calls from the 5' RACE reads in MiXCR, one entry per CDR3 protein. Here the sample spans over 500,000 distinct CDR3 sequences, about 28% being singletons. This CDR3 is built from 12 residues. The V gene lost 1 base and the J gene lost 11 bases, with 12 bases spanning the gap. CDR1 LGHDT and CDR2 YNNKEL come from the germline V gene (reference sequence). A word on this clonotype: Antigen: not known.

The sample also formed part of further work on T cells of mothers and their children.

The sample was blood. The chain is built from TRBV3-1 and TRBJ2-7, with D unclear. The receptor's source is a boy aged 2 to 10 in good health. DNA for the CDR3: TGTGCCAGCAGCCAAGTGACACTTCGGAAGTACTTC. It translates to CASSQVTLRKYF.